This TCR beta chain derives from a study of shared clonotypes between healthy human individuals. Study-wide context: Researchers drew samples from two women and a few men aged 18 to 49.

The DNA input per sorted-subset replicate PCR was 150 to 200 ng, corresponding to tens of thousands of T cell genomes. Repertoires were generated with immunoSEQ multiplex PCR, while TCRdb's copy carries only in-frame clones and drops some. The data show 2 million to 2.5 million clones, more than 85% seen once. The CDR3 sequence is 17 residues long. J was trimmed by 6 bases and V by 0 bases; bases with no gene match: 10. Germline V gene sequence: CDR1 MGHRA, CDR2 YSYEKL. The source is a man aged 18 to 35 in good health. Some clones in this sample may be carry-over from other donors' samples. This sequence joins TRBV4-1 and TRBJ2-5; 10 bases are a match to TRBD1. The material sequenced was naive CD4+ T cells from PBMCs. Documented subset: CD45RA+ positively selected. This CDR3 reads CASSQDIGGDRGKTQYF. CDR3 in DNA: TGCGCCAGCAGCCAAGATATCGGTGGGGACAGGGGCAAGACCCAGTACTTC.